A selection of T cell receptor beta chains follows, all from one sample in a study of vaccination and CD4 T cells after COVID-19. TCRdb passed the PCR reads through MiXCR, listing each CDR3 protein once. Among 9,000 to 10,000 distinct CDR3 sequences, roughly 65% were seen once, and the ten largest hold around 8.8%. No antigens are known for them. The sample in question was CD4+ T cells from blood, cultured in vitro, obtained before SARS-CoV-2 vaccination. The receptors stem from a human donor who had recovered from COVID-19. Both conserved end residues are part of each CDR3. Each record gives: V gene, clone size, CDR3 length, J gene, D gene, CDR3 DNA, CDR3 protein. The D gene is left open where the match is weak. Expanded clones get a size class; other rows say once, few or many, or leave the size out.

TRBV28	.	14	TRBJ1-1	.	TGTGCCAGCAGTTTTGTCATGACGAACACTGAAGCTTTCTTT	CASSFVMTNTEAFF
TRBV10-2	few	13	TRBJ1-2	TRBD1	TGCGCCAGCAGTAGGCAGGGGGACTATGGCTACACCTTC	CASSRQGDYGYTF
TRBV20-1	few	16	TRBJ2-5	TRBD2	TGCAGTGCTCTCGGACTAGCGGGAGGACCCGGGGAGACCCAGTACTTC	CSALGLAGGPGETQYF
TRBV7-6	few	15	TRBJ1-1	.	TGTGCCAGCAGCTTAGAGGTGGGGGCGAACACTGAAGCTTTCTTT	CASSLEVGANTEAFF
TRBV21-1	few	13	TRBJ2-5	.	TGTGCCAGCACAAGAGGGGTCGGGGAGACCCAGTACTTC	CASTRGVGETQYF
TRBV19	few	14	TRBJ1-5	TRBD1	TGTGCCAGTAGTCCGGGACAGGGGCGCCAGCCCCAGCATTTT	CASSPGQGRQPQHF
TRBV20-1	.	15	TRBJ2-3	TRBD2	TGCAGTGCTGCCCCATCTGCGGGAGGTACTTCTACGCAGTATTTT	CSAAPSAGGTSTQYF
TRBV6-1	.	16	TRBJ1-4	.	TGTGCCAGCACCCAATTTACGGGGGGAGGTAGGGAAAAACTGTTTTTT	CASTQFTGGGREKLFF
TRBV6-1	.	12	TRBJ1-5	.	TGTGCCAGCCAAAACGGGGACGAACCCCAGCATTTT	CASQNGDEPQHF
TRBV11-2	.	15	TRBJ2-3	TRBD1	TGTGCCAGCAGCGGAAACAGGGGGTCTGCAGATACGCAGTATTTT	CASSGNRGSADTQYF
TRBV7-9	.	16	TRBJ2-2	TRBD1	TGTGCCAGCAGCACCTGGACAGGGCGGAACACCGGGGAGCTGTTTTTT	CASSTWTGRNTGELFF
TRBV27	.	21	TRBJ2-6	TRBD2	TGTGCCAGCAGTACCAAACTAGCGGGAGGGCCGAGGTCTTTTGGGGCCAACGTCCTGACTTTC	CASSTKLAGGPRSFGANVLTF
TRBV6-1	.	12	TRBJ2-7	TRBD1	TGTGCCAGCAGGACAGGGTACAGCGAGCAGTACTTC	CASRTGYSEQYF
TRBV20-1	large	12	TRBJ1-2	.	TGCAGTGCTAGAAAGGGGAGTTATGGCTACACCTTC	CSARKGSYGYTF
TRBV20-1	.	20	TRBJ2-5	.	TGCAGTGCTAGAGACCTTTATCTTGCGAACAGGGGAGGAGGACAAGAGACCCAGTACTTC	CSARDLYLANRGGGQETQYF
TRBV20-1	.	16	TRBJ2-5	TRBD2	TGCAGTGCTATCGGTGGGACTAGCGGGAGGAGAGAGACCCAGTACTTC	CSAIGGTSGRRETQYF
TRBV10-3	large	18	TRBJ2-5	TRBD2	TGTGCCATCAGCGTCGGGACTATGGGGACTAGCGGGAAAGAGACCCAGTACTTC	CAISVGTMGTSGKETQYF
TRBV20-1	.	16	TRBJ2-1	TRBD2	TGCAGTGCTAGACATAGCGGGGCCAACAAGGACAATGAGCAGTTCTTC	CSARHSGANKDNEQFF
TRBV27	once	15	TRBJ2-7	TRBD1	TGTGCCAGCAGACCTCGGGACAGGTCAGCTTTCGGGCAGTACTTC	CASRPRDRSAFGQYF
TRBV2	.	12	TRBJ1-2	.	TGTGCCAGCAATGCAAGGGACGATGGCTACACCTTC	CASNARDDGYTF
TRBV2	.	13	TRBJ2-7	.	TGTGCCAGCAGCGTGAACTTCTCCTACGAGCAGTACTTC	CASSVNFSYEQYF
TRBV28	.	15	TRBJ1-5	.	TGTGCCAGCAGTTTTTTACTCGATAGCAATCAGCCCCAGCATTTT	CASSFLLDSNQPQHF
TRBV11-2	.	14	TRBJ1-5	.	TGTGCCAGCAGCTTAGATAAGGTTAATCAGCCCCAGCATTTT	CASSLDKVNQPQHF
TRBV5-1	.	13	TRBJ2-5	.	TGCGCCAGCAGCGAAACAGATAAAGAGACCCAGTACTTC	CASSETDKETQYF
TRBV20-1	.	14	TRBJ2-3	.	TGCAGTGCTAGAACCGGGATCGGCACAGATACGCAGTATTTT	CSARTGIGTDTQYF
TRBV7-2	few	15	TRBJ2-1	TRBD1	TGTGCCAGCAGCGCAGGACAGGGGGTCTACAATGAGCAGTTCTTC	CASSAGQGVYNEQFF
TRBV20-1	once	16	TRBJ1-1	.	TGCAGTGCCCGAGGGGAGACACAGACAGGGAACACTGAAGCTTTCTTT	CSARGETQTGNTEAFF
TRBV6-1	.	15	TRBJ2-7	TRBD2	TGTGCCAGCACCCCGACTAGCGGGCGACCCTACGAGCAGTACTTC	CASTPTSGRPYEQYF
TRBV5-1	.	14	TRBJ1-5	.	TGCGCCAGCAGCGTAGAGGGTCTCCATCAGCCCCAGCATTTT	CASSVEGLHQPQHF
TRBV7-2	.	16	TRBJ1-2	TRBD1	TGTGCCAGCAGCCGGCGACAGGGGTTTAATGGCTATGGCTACACCTTC	CASSRRQGFNGYGYTF
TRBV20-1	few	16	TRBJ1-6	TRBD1	TGCAGTGCTAGAGATTCATACAGGGGGCAATACTCACCCCTCCACTTT	CSARDSYRGQYSPLHF
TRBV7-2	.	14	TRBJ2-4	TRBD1	TGTGCCAGCAGCGGTTACGGGACAGGTGACATTCAGTACTTC	CASSGYGTGDIQYF
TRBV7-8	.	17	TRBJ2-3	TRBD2	TGTGCCAGCAGCTCCTCGACTAGCGGGAGATCGAGAGATACGCAGTATTTT	CASSSSTSGRSRDTQYF
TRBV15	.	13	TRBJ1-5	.	TGTGCCACCAGCACACAGGACAATCAGCCCCAGCATTTT	CATSTQDNQPQHF
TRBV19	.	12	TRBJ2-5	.	TGTGCCAGTAGTTCCACCAGAGAGACCCAGTACTTC	CASSSTRETQYF
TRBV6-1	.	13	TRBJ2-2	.	TGTGCCAGCAGACTCGGGGAGACCGGGGAGCTGTTTTTT	CASRLGETGELFF
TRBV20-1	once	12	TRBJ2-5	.	TGCAGTGCTAGAGGGGTAGGAGAGACCCAGTACTTC	CSARGVGETQYF
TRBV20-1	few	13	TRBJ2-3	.	TGCAGTGCTAGCTGGGGGAGCGCAGATACGCAGTATTTT	CSASWGSADTQYF
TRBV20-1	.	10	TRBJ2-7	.	TGCAGTGCTGGGGCCTACGAGCAGTACTTC	CSAGAYEQYF
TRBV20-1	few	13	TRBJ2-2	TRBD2	TGCAGTGCTAGAGCTAGCGGCACCGGGGAGCTGTTTTTT	CSARASGTGELFF
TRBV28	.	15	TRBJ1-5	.	TGTGCCAGCAGTTCATCGGGCAGACTCAATCAGCCCCAGCATTTT	CASSSSGRLNQPQHF
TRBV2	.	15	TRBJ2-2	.	TGTGCCAGCAGTGGGACAGCCACGAACACCGGGGAGCTGTTTTTT	CASSGTATNTGELFF
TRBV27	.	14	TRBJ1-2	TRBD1	TGTGCCAGCAGTACCGGGACAGGGGGCTATGGCTACACCTTC	CASSTGTGGYGYTF
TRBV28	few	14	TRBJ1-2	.	TGTGCCAGCACTACCCCTGGGGGTAACTATGGCTACACCTTC	CASTTPGGNYGYTF